In its sample, the clone carrying this T cell receptor (beta chain) was seen a few times. CDR3 size: 15 residues. Trimming left V 0 bases short and J 7 bases short, with 18 bases between. CDR1 and CDR2 from the germline V gene are DFQATT and SNEGSKA (reference sequence). The data belong to a study of blood T cells in healthy people across ages. Through a sample-barcoded 5' primer and a J-beta primer mix, a second PCR was run for roughly 6 to 12 cycles. Each of the cDNA molecules was tagged by a template-switch adaptor with 12 random nucleotides. TCRdb fed the 5' RACE reads into MiXCR, producing one record per CDR3 protein. The sample contains about 670,000 distinct CDR3 sequences, roughly half of which appear only once.

This clonotype originated in a woman aged 80 or over in good health. Sample: blood. This sequence joins TRBV20-1 and TRBJ1-1; D might be TRBD1 (6 bases). Here the CDR3 DNA reads TGCAGTGCTAGAGATGAAGGGGCAGGGGTGGATGAAGCTTTCTTT. As protein: CSARDEGAGVDEAFF.